This is a list of T cell receptor beta chains from one sample in a study of blood T cell repertoires in COVID-19. Only in-frame clones appear in the TCRdb table, and some are missing; sequencing was by immunoSEQ multiplex PCR. Found here are more than 150,000 clones, about 84% of them singletons; the top ten hold around 5.2%. Sequencing was performed on peripheral blood. All receptors come from a woman aged 30 to 39 with acute or convalescent COVID-19. The CDR3 runs from the conserved cysteine through the conserved F or W. A D gene is named only where the DNA matches it firmly. Size is stated for part of the rows, as once, few or many counts, or as a class when the clone is expanded.

clone size,D gene,J gene,V gene,CDR3 protein,CDR3 DNA
-,-,TRBJ1-2,TRBV21-1,CASSRDRGGPGYTF,TGTGCCAGCAGCAGGGACAGGGGGGGCCCTGGCTACACCTTC
-,-,TRBJ1-1,TRBV7-2,CASSPTGNTEAFF,TGTGCCAGCAGCCCGACAGGGAACACTGAAGCTTTCTTT
-,-,TRBJ1-1,TRBV19,CASSTRGGRDAFF,TGTGCCAGTAGTACAAGGGGGGGTCGAGACGCTTTCTTT
few,-,TRBJ1-5,TRBV27,CASSFRDGNQPQHF,TGTGCCAGCAGTTTTCGAGATGGCAATCAGCCCCAGCATTTT
-,TRBD1,TRBJ1-4,TRBV5-8,CASSAGTGGAIGEKLFF,TGTGCCAGCAGCGCCGGGACAGGGGGTGCCATTGGTGAAAAACTGTTTTTT
-,TRBD2,TRBJ2-2,TRBV5-4,CASSLVRTSGSNTGELFF,TGTGCCAGCAGCTTGGTTCGCACCAGCGGGAGCAACACCGGGGAGCTGTTTTTT
-,TRBD1,TRBJ1-2,TRBV12-3/TRBV12-4,CASSRDRDYGYTF,TGTGCCAGCAGTCGAGACAGGGACTATGGCTACACCTTC
-,-,TRBJ1-6,TRBV6-6,CASSPLGLQLSYNSPLHF,TGTGCCAGCAGTCCTCTGGGACTTCAGTTGTCTTATAATTCACCCCTCCACTTT
-,TRBD1,TRBJ1-1,TRBV4-1,CASSQVPTGGTEAFF,TGCGCCAGCAGCCAAGTGCCTACAGGGGGCACTGAAGCTTTCTTT
-,-,TRBJ2-5,TRBV21-1,CASEKLYQETQYF,TGTGCCAGCGAAAAGCTTTACCAAGAGACCCAGTACTTC
once,-,TRBJ1-4,TRBV28,CASSPPGGATNEKLFF,TGTGCCAGCAGTCCTCCCGGGGGAGCAACTAATGAAAAACTGTTTTTT
-,-,TRBJ1-1,TRBV7-2,CASSPLTEAFF,TGTGCCAGCAGCCCCTTGACTGAAGCTTTCTTT
-,-,TRBJ2-2,TRBV19,CASSIGGPSISNTGELFF,TGTGCCAGTAGTATAGGGGGGCCCAGCATCTCGAACACCGGGGAGCTGTTTTTT
-,-,TRBJ1-2,TRBV6-5,CASSPPGTSMGYTF,TGTGCCAGCAGCCCCCCCGGGACATCCATGGGCTACACCTTC
-,-,TRBJ2-2,TRBV6-6,CASRIDSTNTGELFF,TGTGCCAGCAGGATAGACAGTACGAACACCGGGGAGCTGTTTTTT
few,TRBD1,TRBJ1-6,TRBV2,CASESDRGGNSPLHF,TGTGCCAGCGAATCCGACAGGGGTGGTAATTCACCCCTCCACTTT
once,TRBD2,TRBJ2-3,TRBV6-6,CASSRGLAVDSSTDTQYF,TGTGCCAGCAGTCGGGGACTAGCGGTGGATTCTAGCACAGATACGCAGTATTTT
-,TRBD1,TRBJ1-2,TRBV5-1,CASSPGTGEVYGYTF,TGCGCCAGCAGCCCCGGGACAGGGGAGGTCTATGGCTACACCTTC
-,-,TRBJ2-7,TRBV3-1/TRBV3-2,CASSVHREPFMQYF,TGTGCCAGCAGCGTACACCGGGAACCTTTCATGCAGTACTTC
few,TRBD2,TRBJ2-7,TRBV7-2,CASSYYSGTAYEQYF,TGTGCCAGCAGCTACTATAGCGGGACCGCCTACGAGCAGTACTTC
-,TRBD2,TRBJ2-3,TRBV2,CASSEEPGLTSIADTQYF,TGTGCCAGCAGTGAAGAACCGGGCCTGACTAGCATTGCAGATACGCAGTATTTT
once,TRBD1,TRBJ1-2,TRBV9,CASSGQGAVRLDYGYTF,TGTGCCAGCAGCGGACAGGGGGCCGTGAGACTGGACTATGGCTACACCTTC
-,TRBD2,TRBJ2-7,TRBV6-2/TRBV6-3,CASTPRLLAGASYEQYF,TGTGCCAGCACCCCTCGCCTCCTAGCGGGGGCCTCCTACGAGCAGTACTTC
-,TRBD1,TRBJ2-2,TRBV6-1,CASSFDRGHTGELFF,TGTGCCAGCAGCTTTGACAGGGGGCATACCGGGGAGCTGTTTTTT
-,TRBD1,TRBJ2-7,TRBV5-6,CASSLGQGTFYYEQYF,TGTGCCAGCAGCTTGGGACAGGGGACGTTCTACTACGAGCAGTACTTC
-,-,TRBJ2-1,TRBV2,CASSSKIGNEQFF,TGTGCCAGCAGTAGTAAAATCGGCAATGAGCAGTTCTTC
-,TRBD1,TRBJ1-4,TRBV7-2,CASSQEGTGTGEKLFF,TGTGCCAGCAGCCAAGAAGGGACAGGGACAGGCGAAAAACTGTTTTTT
once,-,TRBJ1-1,TRBV19,CASSISGTLNTEAFF,TGTGCCAGTAGTATCAGCGGGACACTGAACACTGAAGCTTTCTTT
-,TRBD1,TRBJ1-2,TRBV5-1,CASSLQGVGTANYGYTF,TGCGCCAGCAGCTTGCAAGGGGTTGGGACAGCTAACTATGGCTACACCTTC
-,-,TRBJ1-1,TRBV30,CAWNSGSRGTEAFF,TGTGCCTGGAATTCTGGCTCCCGGGGCACTGAAGCTTTCTTT
once,-,TRBJ2-5,TRBV2,CASRPNTKETQYF,TGTGCCAGCAGGCCAAATACAAAAGAGACCCAGTACTTC
-,-,TRBJ2-5,TRBV20-1,CSARDPPQQYF,TGCAGTGCTAGAGATCCGCCACAGCAGTACTTC
-,TRBD2,TRBJ2-7,TRBV11-2,CASSGGVWDEQYF,TGTGCCAGCAGCGGGGGGGTATGGGACGAGCAGTACTTC
-,TRBD1,TRBJ1-1,TRBV7-2,CASSLAPGGTEAFF,TGTGCCAGCAGCTTAGCACCAGGGGGCACTGAAGCTTTCTTT
-,-,TRBJ2-2,TRBV3-1/TRBV3-2,CASSQPRGEGTGELFF,TGTGCCAGCAGCCAACCGAGGGGGGAGGGCACCGGGGAGCTGTTTTTT
-,TRBD2,TRBJ2-3,TRBV7-3,CASSMSGGFSDTQYF,TGTGCCAGCAGCATGAGCGGGGGGTTCTCAGATACGCAGTATTTT
-,TRBD2,TRBJ2-1,TRBV28,CASSLQRGSYNEQFF,TGTGCCAGCAGTTTACAGCGGGGGTCCTACAATGAGCAGTTCTTC
few,TRBD1,TRBJ2-1,TRBV19,CASSSRQGSNEQFF,TGTGCCAGTAGTAGCAGACAGGGAAGTAATGAGCAGTTCTTC
-,-,TRBJ2-3,TRBV7-3,CASSPTGLLRDTQYF,TGTGCCAGCAGCCCTACAGGGCTCCTTCGGGATACGCAGTATTTT
-,TRBD1,TRBJ1-1,TRBV3-1/TRBV3-2,CASSRGHTEAFF,TGTGCCAGCAGCAGGGGGCACACTGAAGCTTTCTTT
-,TRBD1,TRBJ2-7,TRBV2,CASIPGTGGYEQYF,TGTGCCAGCATACCCGGGACAGGGGGCTACGAGCAGTACTTC
few,-,TRBJ1-3,TRBV21-1,CASSKALDREGRGNTIYF,TGTGCCAGCAGCAAAGCCTTGGACAGGGAAGGTCGTGGAAACACCATATATTTT
-,-,TRBJ2-7,TRBV28,CASYGVYEQYF,TGTGCCAGCTACGGGGTCTACGAGCAGTACTTC
few,TRBD1,TRBJ1-2,TRBV5-1,CASSSGTAVMDYGYTF,TGCGCCAGCAGCTCTGGGACAGCCGTTATGGACTATGGCTACACCTTC
once,-,TRBJ1-2,TRBV7-6,CASSLGGGEGYTF,TGTGCCAGCAGCTTAGGGGGGGGAGAAGGCTACACCTTC
-,-,TRBJ2-7,TRBV3-1/TRBV3-2,CASSHLGGVRYEQYF,TGTGCCAGCAGCCACCTCGGCGGGGTCCGCTACGAGCAGTACTTC
once,TRBD2,TRBJ2-1,TRBV4-3,CASSQGLWGLVNEQFF,TGCGCCAGCAGCCAAGGCCTCTGGGGACTAGTGAATGAGCAGTTCTTC
-,-,TRBJ2-3,TRBV5-4,CASSSRGKPTDTQYF,TGTGCCAGCAGCTCCCGCGGCAAGCCCACAGATACGCAGTATTTT
-,TRBD1,TRBJ1-2,TRBV19,CASSSSRDSFGVYGYTF,TGTGCCAGTAGTTCGTCCCGGGACAGTTTTGGGGTCTATGGCTACACCTTC
-,-,TRBJ2-3,TRBV14,CASSQVQLPDTQYF,TGTGCCAGCAGCCAAGTTCAACTCCCAGATACGCAGTATTTT
-,TRBD1,TRBJ1-2,TRBV28,CASSSRQGFGFYGYTF,TGTGCCAGCAGTTCGCGACAGGGGTTTGGATTCTATGGCTACACCTTC
-,TRBD1,TRBJ2-7,TRBV9,CASSFGTGAYEQYF,TGTGCCAGCAGCTTTGGGACAGGGGCCTACGAGCAGTACTTC
few,-,TRBJ1-4,TRBV15,CATSREAGIGEKLFF,TGTGCCACCAGCAGAGAGGCAGGGATAGGAGAAAAACTGTTTTTT
once,-,TRBJ1-6,TRBV28,CASTPNRLDSPLHF,TGTGCCAGCACACCCAACAGGCTTGATTCACCCCTCCACTTT
-,TRBD2,TRBJ2-7,TRBV3-1/TRBV3-2,CASSRETSGSWYEQYF,TGTGCCAGCAGCCGCGAGACTAGCGGGAGTTGGTACGAGCAGTACTTC